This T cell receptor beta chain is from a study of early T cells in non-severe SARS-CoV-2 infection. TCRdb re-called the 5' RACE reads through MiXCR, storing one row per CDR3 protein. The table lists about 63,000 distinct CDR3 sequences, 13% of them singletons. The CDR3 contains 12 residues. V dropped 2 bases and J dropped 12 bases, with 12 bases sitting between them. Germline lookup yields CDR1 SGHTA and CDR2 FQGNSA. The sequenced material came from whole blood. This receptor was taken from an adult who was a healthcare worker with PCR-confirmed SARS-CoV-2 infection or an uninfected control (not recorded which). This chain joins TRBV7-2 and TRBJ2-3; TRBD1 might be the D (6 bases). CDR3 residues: CASSLNRDTQYF. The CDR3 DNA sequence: TGTGCCAGCAGCTTAAACCGGGACACTCAGTATTTT.